This TCR beta chain is drawn from a study of control samples from healthy donors and cancer patients. This CDR3 region has 16 residues. Profiled with immunoSEQ multiplex PCR; TCRdb holds only in-frame clones, not every one. The sample consists of about 12,000 clones, around 87% of them appearing once. Material for sequencing was formalin-fixed, paraffin-embedded tissue. This clonotype was sampled from a male donor with melanoma. This chain joins TRBV21-1 and TRBJ2-7; no DNA check was done on the table's D call, TRBD1. TRBV21-1 constitutes a pseudogene. CDR3 sequence: CASSKTVGDRPYEQYV. In DNA form, the CDR3 reads TGTGCCAGCAGCAAAACGGTTGGGGACAGACCTTACGAGCAGTACGTC.